This T cell receptor (beta chain) was found in a study of OX40 agonist ivuxolimab in advanced cancers. Background on the study: Given to patients was ivuxolimab, an agonistic anti-OX40 (CD134) antibody. Patients were infused with ivuxolimab every 2 weeks at 0.01 to 10 mg/kg.

Data came from immunoSEQ multiplex PCR; TCRdb stores just in-frame clones and leaves some out. The top ten hold approximately 2.6% of the sample, which has over 40,000 clones, around four fifths seen once. CDR3 length: 16 residues. V gave up 4 bases and J gave up 4 bases, with 18 bases separating them. Germline loops: CDR1 SGDLS, CDR2 YYNGEE. Patients were ruled out by autoimmune disease history or systemic immunosuppression. The chain is built from TRBV9 and TRBJ2-1, with D possibly TRBD2 on 5 matching bases. This receptor was taken from an adult with an advanced solid tumor such as melanoma, head and neck, liver or kidney cancer. The starting material was CD4+ or CD8+ T cells sorted from blood, obtained in a trial of the OX40 agonist ivuxolimab. This CDR3 is CASSLMGAPPYNEQFF. The CDR3 bases are TGTGCCAGCAGCCTCATGGGAGCTCCCCCTTACAATGAGCAGTTCTTC.